This T cell receptor beta chain was captured by sequencing in a study of T cell responses to AZD1222 COVID-19 vaccine. For this clone: The target antigen is unknown.

Here immunoSEQ multiplex PCR was the method, and the copy in TCRdb shows in-frame clones only, minus some. This sample has about 150,000 clones, with around nine tenths found just once. Findings and caveats of the study: Among those given AZD1222, only five or six were seropositive at baseline. Clonal diversity may have been underestimated in mostly white British donors. Increased Spike-specific TCR breadth and depth were observed after two AZD1222 doses. Along spike, vaccine-associated CD4 TCRs were found throughout, with dominance at 160-218 and 743-854.

Sequencing used peripheral blood, obtained on day 0 of AZD1222 vaccination. This TCR derives from an adult in good health.

The CDR3 protein is CASSGMGQGVRGANVLTF. The CDR3 DNA reads TGTGCCAGCAGCGGCATGGGACAGGGGGTCCGCGGGGCCAACGTCCTGACTTTC. The chain combines TRBV7-9 with TRBJ2-6, with 11 bases aligning to TRBD1. In germline, CDR1 is SEHNR, CDR2 FQNEAQ (reference sequence). The CDR3 has 18 residues. With 5 bases clipped from V and 4 bases from J, the junction kept 10 bases outside the gene matches. The whole variable domain, remainder taken from reference TRBV7-9 and TRBJ2-6, is DTGVSQNPRHKITKRGQNVTFRCDPISEHNRLYWYRQTLGQGPEFLTYFQNEAQLEKSRLLSDRFSAERPKGSFSTLEIQRTEQGDSAMYLCASSGMGQGVRGANVLTFGAGSRLTVL.